The TCR beta chain described here comes from a study of PD-1 blockade in classical Hodgkin lymphoma. Overall study findings and caveats: No one has yet defined what causes the repertoire differences, which may be disease activity or prior therapy. Patients with an early start, nivolumab under 1 year after ASCT, were excluded.

The CDR3 sequence is 16 residues long. Looked up from germline, CDR1 is LNHDA and CDR2 is SQIVND (reference sequence). With 5 bases clipped from V and 1 base from J, the junction kept 9 bases outside the gene matches. All trial patients relapsed after autologous stem cell transplantation. With respect to this clone: Its antigen is unidentified.

Assay used: immunoSEQ multiplex PCR; TCRdb lists only in-frame clones, some missing. The table lists 20,000 to 30,000 clones, roughly 80% of them singletons. Sample: peripheral blood mononuclear cells (PBMCs), taken before the second cycle of nivolumab. V usage is TRBV19 and J usage is TRBJ1-1; 8 nucleotides match TRBD1. This clonotype was sampled from a human donor with classical Hodgkin lymphoma. CDR3 DNA sequence: TGTGCCAGTAGTCGCGACAGGGGCATACAGAACACTGAAGCTTTCTTT. Amino acids: CASSRDRGIQNTEAFF.